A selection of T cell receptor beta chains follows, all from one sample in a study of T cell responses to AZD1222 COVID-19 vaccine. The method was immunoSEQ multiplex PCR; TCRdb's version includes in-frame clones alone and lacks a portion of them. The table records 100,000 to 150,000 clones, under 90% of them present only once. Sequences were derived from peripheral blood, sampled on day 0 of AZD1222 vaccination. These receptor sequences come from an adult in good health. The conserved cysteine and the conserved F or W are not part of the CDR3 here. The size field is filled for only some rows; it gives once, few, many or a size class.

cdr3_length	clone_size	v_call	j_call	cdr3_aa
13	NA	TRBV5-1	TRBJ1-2	ASSKDPGQPTGYT
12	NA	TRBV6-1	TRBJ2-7	ASRPGTGGYEQY
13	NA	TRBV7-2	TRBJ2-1	ASSLVSGRGNEQF
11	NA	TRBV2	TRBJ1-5	ASEGNSNQPQH
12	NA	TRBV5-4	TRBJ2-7	ASSSGTGAYEQY
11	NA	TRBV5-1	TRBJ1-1	ASTAQMNTEAF
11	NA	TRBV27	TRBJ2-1	ASSLQARNEQF
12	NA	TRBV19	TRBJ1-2	ASSSGQATYGYT
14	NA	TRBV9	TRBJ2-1	ASSVAGGGAYNEQF
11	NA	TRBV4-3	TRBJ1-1	ASSQDRGTEAF
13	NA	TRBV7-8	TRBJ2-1	ASKGGASGYNEQF
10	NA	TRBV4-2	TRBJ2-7	ASSQNRHEQY
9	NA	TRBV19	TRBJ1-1	ASSISAEAF
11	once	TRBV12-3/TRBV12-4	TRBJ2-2	ASSPRETGELF
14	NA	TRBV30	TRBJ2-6	ACTQGPDSGANVLT
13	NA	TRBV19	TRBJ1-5	ASRRQGGGNQPQH
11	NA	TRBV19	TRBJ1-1	ASTRALNTEAF
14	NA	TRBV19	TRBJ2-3	ASKDLGVRTTDTQY
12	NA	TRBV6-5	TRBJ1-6	ASNPQGGNSPLH
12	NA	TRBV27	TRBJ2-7	ASSSQTVSYEQY
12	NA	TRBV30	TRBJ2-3	AWRGRVNTDTQY
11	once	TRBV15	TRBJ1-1	ATKDRERTEAF
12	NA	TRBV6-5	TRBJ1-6	ASSYRGVNSPLH
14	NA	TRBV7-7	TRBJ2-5	ASSSFSGGSQETQY
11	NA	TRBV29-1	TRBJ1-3	SVTKKEGNTIY
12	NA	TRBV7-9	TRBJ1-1	ASSARQGNTEAF
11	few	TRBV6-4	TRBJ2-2	ASSDSDTGELF
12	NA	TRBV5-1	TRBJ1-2	ASSGSGPRGGYT
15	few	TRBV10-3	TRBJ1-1	AIREGLGQENNTEAF
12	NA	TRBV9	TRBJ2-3	ASSVATGGALQY
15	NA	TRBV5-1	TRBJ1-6	ASSLATRAADNSPLH
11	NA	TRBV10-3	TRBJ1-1	AITLTENTEAF
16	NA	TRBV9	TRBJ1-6	ASTRGGQGAILDSPLH
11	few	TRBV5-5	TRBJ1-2	ASSLRINYGYT
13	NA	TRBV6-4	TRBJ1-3	ASPGLCFSGNTIY
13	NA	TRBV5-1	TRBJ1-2	ASSLAQGNNYGYT